This TCR beta chain is drawn from a study of T cell responses to AZD1222 COVID-19 vaccine (dated by TCRdb to 2020 to 2023). The study in broad terms: AZD1222 recipients with second doses at about 4 weeks or about 12 weeks were pooled, because spike-specific TCR depth and breadth did not differ between schedules. TCR sequencing covered some 240 trial participants: some 210 given two doses of AZD1222 and 26 given two doses of MenACWY control vaccine. Trial participants were enrolled into age subgroups of 18-55, 56-69 and 70-plus years, which contained 148, 28 and 57 TCR-sequenced participants, respectively. What the research found in general, with its limitations: Because no samples from the day 14 peak response were available, repertoires could be characterized only after the peak T cell response. Vaccine-associated CD4 TCRs spanned the whole spike protein, with dominant responses in regions 160-218 and 743-854. Spike-specific TCR breadth and depth rose significantly after two AZD1222 doses compared with day 0 and with MenACWY recipients. Conclusions about previously exposed vaccinees are limited because only a handful of AZD1222 recipients were SARS-CoV-2 seropositive at baseline. In the small 56-69-year group, the increase in depth fell short of significance, most likely because of low power. Most participants were white British and females outnumbered males, and the authors suggested that clonal diversity may have been underestimated. Reportedly, close to half of the unique spike-specific TCRs recognized epitopes lying outside the regions that are mutated in the B.1.351 and B.1.1.7 variants.

The sample's time point label is to be understood as: baseline before first vaccination. Samples from vaccinated people were obtained from the UK trials COV001 and COV002, which included a single-blind randomized controlled phase 2/3 trial of AZD1222 (ChAdOx1 nCoV-19) in healthy adults. For TCRbeta chain sequencing, PBMC samples were collected from trial participants at day 0 and at day 28 after the second dose. The CDR3 goes from the cysteine to the phenylalanine over 16 residues. The kept DNA is CDR3 alone, 48 bases in frame from the first base. Here V drops 4 bases and J drops 3 bases, and the junction holds 12 bases not matched to any gene. From a lookup of the germline V gene, CDR1 and CDR2 are MDHEN and SYDVKM. The CDR3 regions of human TCRbeta chains were analyzed by immunosequencing. Under the source paper's analysis protocol: TCRs in the repertoires were compared against a reference library of SARS-CoV-2-specific TCRs that had been generated with the MIRA antigen-specificity platform. Breadth meant the fraction of unique TCRs that were SARS-CoV-2-associated, whereas depth meant the fraction of total T cells that were SARS-CoV-2-associated. Using the MIRA data, every spike-specific TCR was mapped to the spike region that the TCR reacted to and assigned to either a CD4 or a CD8 class. Log10-transformed breadth and depth values were compared by one-way ANOVA with Sidak's multiple comparisons tests. Drawn from immuneACCESS, this table holds only the in-frame rearrangements with V and J called that TCRdb kept. Clones are partly lost; checked studies trace under half to an unresolved V gene and leave the rest unexplained. The V and J calls and the clone size are those of that table, but D and trimming were determined from the DNA. This sample comprises 95,000 to 150,000 clones, 80% to 90% of them detected only once. Jointly, the top ten make up roughly 8.9% of the sample.

About this clone itself: The specificity of this receptor is unknown. No qualities accompany the bases; no much larger clone lies one base away.

The material sequenced was peripheral blood, taken on day 0 of AZD1222 vaccination. This receptor chain uses TRBV28 and TRBJ2-7, and 7 junctional nucleotides match TRBD1. The sequence was collected from an adult in good health. At the DNA level, the sequence is TGTGCCAGCAGTTCACGACCGACAGGGTCCTTCTACGAGCAGTACTTC. It codes for CASSSRPTGSFYEQYF.